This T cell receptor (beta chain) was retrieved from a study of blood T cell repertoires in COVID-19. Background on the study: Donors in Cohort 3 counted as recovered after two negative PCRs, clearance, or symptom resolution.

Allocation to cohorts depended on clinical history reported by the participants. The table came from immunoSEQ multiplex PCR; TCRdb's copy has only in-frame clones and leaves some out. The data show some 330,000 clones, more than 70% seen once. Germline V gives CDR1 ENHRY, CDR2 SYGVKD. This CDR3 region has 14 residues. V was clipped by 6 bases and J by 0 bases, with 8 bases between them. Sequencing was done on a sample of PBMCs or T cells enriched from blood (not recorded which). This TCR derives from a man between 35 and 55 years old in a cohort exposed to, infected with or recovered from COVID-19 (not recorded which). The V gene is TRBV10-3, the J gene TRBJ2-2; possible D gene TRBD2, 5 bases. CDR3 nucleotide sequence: TGTGCCATCAGGGGTAGCGCGAACACCGGGGAGCTGTTTTTT. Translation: CAIRGSANTGELFF.